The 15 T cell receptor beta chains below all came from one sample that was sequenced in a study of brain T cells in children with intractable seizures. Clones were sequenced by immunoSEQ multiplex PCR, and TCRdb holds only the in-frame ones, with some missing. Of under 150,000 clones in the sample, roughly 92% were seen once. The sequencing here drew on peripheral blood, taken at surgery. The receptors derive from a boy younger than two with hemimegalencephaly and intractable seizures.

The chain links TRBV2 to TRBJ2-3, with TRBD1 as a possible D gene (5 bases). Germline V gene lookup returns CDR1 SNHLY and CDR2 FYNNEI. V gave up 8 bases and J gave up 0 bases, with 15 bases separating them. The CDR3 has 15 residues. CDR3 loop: CASVGRRLSTDTQYF. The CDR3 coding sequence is TGTGCCAGCGTGGGGCGCAGGTTGAGCACAGATACGCAGTATTTT.

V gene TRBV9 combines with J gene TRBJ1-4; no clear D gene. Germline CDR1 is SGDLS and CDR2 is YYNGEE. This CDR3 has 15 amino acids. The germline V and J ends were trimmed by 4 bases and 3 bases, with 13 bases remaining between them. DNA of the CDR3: TGTGCCAGCAGCCCAGGACGTCTATCTAATGAAAAACTGTTTTTT. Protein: CASSPGRLSNEKLFF.

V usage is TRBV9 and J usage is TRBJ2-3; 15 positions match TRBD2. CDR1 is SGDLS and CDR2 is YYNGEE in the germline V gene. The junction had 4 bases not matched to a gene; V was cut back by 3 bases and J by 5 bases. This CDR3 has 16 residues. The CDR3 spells CASSGTSGRVGDTQYF. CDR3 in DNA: TGTGCCAGCAGCGGGACTAGCGGGAGGGTGGGAGATACGCAGTATTTT.

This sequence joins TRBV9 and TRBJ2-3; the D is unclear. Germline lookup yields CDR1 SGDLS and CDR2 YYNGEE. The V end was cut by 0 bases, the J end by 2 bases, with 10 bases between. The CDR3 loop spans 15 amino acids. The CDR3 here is CASSVAGRSTDTQYF. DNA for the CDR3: TGTGCCAGCAGCGTAGCTGGCAGATCCACAGATACGCAGTATTTT.

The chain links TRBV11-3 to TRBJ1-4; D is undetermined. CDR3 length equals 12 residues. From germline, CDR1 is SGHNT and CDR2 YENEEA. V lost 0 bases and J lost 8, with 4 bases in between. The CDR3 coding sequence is TGTGCCAGCAGCTTAGACAGGGAAAAACTGTTTTTT. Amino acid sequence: CASSLDREKLFF.

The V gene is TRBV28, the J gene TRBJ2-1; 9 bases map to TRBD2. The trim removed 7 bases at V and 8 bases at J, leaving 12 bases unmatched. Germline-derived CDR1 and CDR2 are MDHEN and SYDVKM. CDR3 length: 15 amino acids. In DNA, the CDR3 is TGTGCCAGCAATTCCCTTGGCGGGAGGGTCGATGAGCAGTTCTTC. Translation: CASNSLGGRVDEQFF. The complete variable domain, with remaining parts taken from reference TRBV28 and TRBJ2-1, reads DVKVTQSSRYLVKRTGEKVFLECVQDMDHENMFWYRQDPGLGLRLIYFSYDVKMKEKGDIPEGYSVSREKKERFSLILESASTNQTSMYLCASNSLGGRVDEQFFGPGTRLTVL.

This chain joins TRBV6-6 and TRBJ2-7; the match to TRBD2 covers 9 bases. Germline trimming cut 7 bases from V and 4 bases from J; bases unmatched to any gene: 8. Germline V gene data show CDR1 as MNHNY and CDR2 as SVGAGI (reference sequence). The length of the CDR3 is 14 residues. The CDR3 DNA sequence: TGTGCCAGCACAATAGCGGGAGAGGAGTACGAGCAGTACTTC. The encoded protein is CASTIAGEEYEQYF.

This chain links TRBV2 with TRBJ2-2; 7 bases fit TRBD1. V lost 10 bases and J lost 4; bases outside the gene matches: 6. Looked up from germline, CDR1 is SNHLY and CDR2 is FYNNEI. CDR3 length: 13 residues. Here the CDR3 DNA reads TGTGCCACGGGACAGATTGCCACCGGGGAGCTGTTTTTT. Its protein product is CATGQIATGELFF.

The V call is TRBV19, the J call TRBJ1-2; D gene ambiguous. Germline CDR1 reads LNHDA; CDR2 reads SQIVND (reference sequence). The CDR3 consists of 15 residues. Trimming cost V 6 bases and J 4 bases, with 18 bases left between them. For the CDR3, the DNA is TGTGCCAGTAGCCTCCAAGGGCGAGTGGGCTATGGCTACACCTTC. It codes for CASSLQGRVGYGYTF.

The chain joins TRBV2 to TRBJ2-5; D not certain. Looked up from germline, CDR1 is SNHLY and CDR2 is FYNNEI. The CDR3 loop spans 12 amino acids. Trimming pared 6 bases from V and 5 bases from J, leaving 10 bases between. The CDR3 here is CASSPPVETQYF. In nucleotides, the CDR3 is TGTGCCAGCAGCCCCCCGGTGGAGACCCAGTACTTC.

The CDR3 nucleotides read TGTGCCAGCTCACCAGCGCGGAGAAACTATGGCTACACCTTC. This sequence encodes CASSPARRNYGYTF. The chain employs TRBV18 and TRBJ1-2; no firm D call. Trimming pared 2 bases from V and 2 bases from J, leaving 9 bases between. The CDR3 sequence is 14 residues long. Germline CDR1 is KGHSH and CDR2 is LQKENI.

The CDR3 sequence: CASSPRDSGRGPNYGYTF. The CDR3 region has the DNA TGCGCCAGCAGCCCCCGGGACAGCGGCAGGGGGCCTAACTATGGCTACACCTTC. The rearrangement joins TRBV4-1 to TRBJ1-2; 8 bases are a match to TRBD1. This CDR3 has 18 residues. With V trimmed by 4 bases and J by 0 bases, 13 bases remained unmatched. CDR1 is MGHRA and CDR2 is YSYEKL in the germline V gene.

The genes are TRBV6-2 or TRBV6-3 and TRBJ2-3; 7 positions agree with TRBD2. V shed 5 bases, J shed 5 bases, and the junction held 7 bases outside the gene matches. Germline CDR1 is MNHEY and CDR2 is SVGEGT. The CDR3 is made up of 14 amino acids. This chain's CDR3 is CASSARLAGDTQYF. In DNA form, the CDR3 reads TGTGCCAGCAGTGCTCGACTAGCAGGAGATACGCAGTATTTT.

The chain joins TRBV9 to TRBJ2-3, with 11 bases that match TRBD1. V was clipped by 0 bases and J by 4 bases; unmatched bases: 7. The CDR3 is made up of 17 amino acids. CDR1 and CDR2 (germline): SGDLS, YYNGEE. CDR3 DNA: TGTGCCAGCAGCGTAGGAGGGGGACAGGGGGTGGCAGATACGCAGTATTTT. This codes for CASSVGGGQGVADTQYF.

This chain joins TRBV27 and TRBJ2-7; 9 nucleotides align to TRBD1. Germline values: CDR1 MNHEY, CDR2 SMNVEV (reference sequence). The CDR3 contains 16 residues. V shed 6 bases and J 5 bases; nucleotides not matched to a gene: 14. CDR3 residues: CASRHETGTGFHEQYF. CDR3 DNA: TGTGCCAGCAGACATGAGACCGGGACAGGGTTCCACGAGCAGTACTTC.